This TCR beta chain was profiled in a study of vaccination and CD4 T cells after COVID-19. In the study overall: Mild disease affected eight to ten convalescent patients and severe disease one, all SARS-CoV-2 positive by nasal swab PCR.

Treatment denoted: approximately nine-day PBMC culture with coronavirus spike peptide pools or control peptides (ViraFEST assay). ViraFEST used peptide pools to expand antigen-specific T cells, then sequenced TCRs. Sequenced with the Oncomine TCR Beta short-read assay was DNA taken from cultured CD4+ T cells. Once CD4+ T cells had been cultured, genomic DNA was extracted from them. TCRdb redid the calling of the PCR reads with MiXCR, one entry per CDR3 protein. The sample shows 7,500 or so distinct CDR3 sequences, roughly a fifth of them seen only once. J gave up 2 bases and V 6 bases, and 2 bases lay outside the gene matches. The CDR3 loop spans 13 amino acids. This clonotype has just a few counts. Antigen specificity is unknown.

The sample here was CD4+ T cells from blood, cultured in vitro, taken after SARS-CoV-2 vaccination. The rearrangement joins TRBV12-3 or TRBV12-4 to TRBJ1-2; 8 bases map to TRBD1. This TCR was recovered from a human donor who had recovered from COVID-19. The CDR3 DNA sequence: TGTGCCAGCAGCGACAGGGGCAACTATGGCTACACCTTC. This translates into CASSDRGNYGYTF.